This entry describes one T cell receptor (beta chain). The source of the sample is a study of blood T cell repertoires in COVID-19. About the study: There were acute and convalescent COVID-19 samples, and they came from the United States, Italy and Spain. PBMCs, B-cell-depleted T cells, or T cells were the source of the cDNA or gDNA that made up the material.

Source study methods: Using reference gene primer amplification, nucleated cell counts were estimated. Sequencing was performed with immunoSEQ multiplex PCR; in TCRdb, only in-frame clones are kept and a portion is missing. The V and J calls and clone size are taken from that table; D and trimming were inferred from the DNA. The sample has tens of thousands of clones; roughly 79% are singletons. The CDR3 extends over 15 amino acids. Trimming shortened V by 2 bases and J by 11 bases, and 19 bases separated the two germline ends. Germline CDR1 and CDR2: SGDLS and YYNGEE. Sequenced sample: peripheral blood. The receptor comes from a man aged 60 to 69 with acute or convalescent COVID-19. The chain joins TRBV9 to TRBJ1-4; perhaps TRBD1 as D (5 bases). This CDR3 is CASSVNSGWTSKLFF. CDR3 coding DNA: TGTGCCAGCAGCGTGAATTCTGGGTGGACATCCAAACTGTTTTTT. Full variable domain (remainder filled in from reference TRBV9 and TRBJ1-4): DSGVTQTPKHLITATGQRVTLRCSPRSGDLSVYWYQQSLDQGLQFLIQYYNGEERAKGNILERFSAQQFPDLHSELNLSSLELGDSALYFCASSVNSGWTSKLFFGSGTQLSVL.